This T cell receptor (beta chain) originates from a study of blood T cells in healthy people across ages. Broader study findings: Both naive CD4+ cell counts and diversity were greater in long-lived donors than in aged donors.

CDR1 and CDR2 (germline): MNHEY, SVGEGT. The CDR3 length is 14 residues. V shed 6 bases and J shed 3 bases, with 15 bases lying between them. It was around 10 milliliters of peripheral blood that were drawn from each donor. Notes on this clonotype: What it binds is not known.

A second PCR, run for roughly 7 to 11 cycles, used a sample-barcoded 5' primer plus a J-beta primer mix. TCRdb independently ran MiXCR on the 5' RACE reads; one entry per CDR3 protein. The table records about 1,400,000 distinct CDR3 sequences, almost 60% of them present only once. The gene calls are TRBV6-2 or TRBV6-3 and TRBJ2-7; possibly TRBD1 for D (5 bases). The clonotype originates from a man aged 18 to 30 in good health. The sequenced material came from blood. The CDR3 bases are TGTGCCAGCAGCAGTGGGGCAGGGCACTACGAGCAGTACTTC. It yields the protein CASSSGAGHYEQYF.